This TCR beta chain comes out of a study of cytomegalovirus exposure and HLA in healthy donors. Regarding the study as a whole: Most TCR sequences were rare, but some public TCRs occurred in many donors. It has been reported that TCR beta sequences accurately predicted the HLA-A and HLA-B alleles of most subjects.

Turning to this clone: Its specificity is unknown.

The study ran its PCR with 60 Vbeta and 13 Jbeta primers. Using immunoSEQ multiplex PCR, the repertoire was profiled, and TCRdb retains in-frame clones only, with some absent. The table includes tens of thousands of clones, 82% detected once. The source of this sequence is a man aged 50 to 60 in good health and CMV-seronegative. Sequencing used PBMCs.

The CDR3 DNA reads TGTGCCAGCAGTCCCGGACAGGAGACAGATACGCAGTATTTT. Residues: CASSPGQETDTQYF. V usage is TRBV5-4 and J usage is TRBJ2-3; 7 bases map to TRBD1. The CDR3 covers 14 residues. Germline CDR1 reads SGHNT; CDR2 reads YYREEE (reference sequence). Trimming took 5 bases from V and 3 from J; bases not matched to a gene: 6. Together with reference TRBV5-4 and TRBJ2-3, the CDR3 gives the full variable domain: ETGVTQSPTHLIKTRGQQVTLRCSSQSGHNTVSWYQQALGQGPQFIFQYYREEENGRGNFPPRFSGLQFPNYSSELNVNALELDDSALYLCASSPGQETDTQYFGPGTRLTVL.